This T cell receptor beta chain was obtained from a study of blood T cell repertoires in COVID-19. The CDR3 is 19 amino acids. After removal of 4 bases from V and 0 bases from J, the junction contained 14 bases not matched to a gene. Germline V CDR1 and CDR2: MGHRA, YSYEKL. Measured with immunoSEQ multiplex PCR; TCRdb has only the in-frame clones, and not every one. Of tens of thousands of clones listed, 77% are singletons. Sample: peripheral blood. This sequence was found in a man aged 70 or older with COVID-19, enrolled during active disease. The chain recombines TRBV4-1 with TRBJ2-1; 8 nucleotides align to TRBD2. CDR3 in amino acids: CASSPRWSSGGSSYNEQFF. Written as DNA, the CDR3 is TGCGCCAGCAGCCCTAGATGGTCCAGCGGGGGTAGCTCCTACAATGAGCAGTTCTTC.